The 28 T cell receptor delta chains in this list originate from one sample, sequenced in a study of gamma-delta T cells after stem cell transplantation. TCRdb used CATT to re-call clones from the RT-PCR reads. The profile covers some 2,000 delta-chain clones, with approximately 33% appearing a single time and roughly 17% taken by the ten largest. The source material was gamma-delta T cells. The receptors stem from a human donor. It is not recorded whose cells these are; they may come from a transplant donor.

Sample share makes this clone large. The sample contains more than one DNA sequence encoding this CDR3. The gene calls are TRDV2 and TRDJ1; 13 bases match TRDD3. After removal of 3 bases from V and 3 bases from J, the junction contained 9 bases not matched to a gene. Germline assignment: CDR1 GEAIGNYY and CDR2 EKD. The CDR3 has 17 residues. In DNA, the CDR3 is TGTGCCTGTGACGACCTACTGGGGGATACGTCCCCCGATAAACTCATCTTT. Its translation is CACDDLLGDTSPDKLIF.

The V call is TRDV2, the J call TRDJ1; 10 bases line up with TRDD3. The junction had 4 bases not matched to a gene; V was cut back by 0 bases and J by 4 bases. Germline CDR1 GEAIGNYY, CDR2 EKD. This CDR3 has 15 residues. CDR3 sequence (DNA): TGTGCCTGTGACACCTTGGGGGATACAAACGATAAACTCATCTTT. Translating gives CACDTLGDTNDKLIF.

This clone is medium-sized within its sample. The chain recombines TRDV2 with TRDJ1, with TRDD3 matching 12 bases. The CDR3 has 15 residues. Germline-derived CDR1 and CDR2 are GEAIGNYY and EKD. V was clipped by 4 bases and J by 3 bases; unmatched bases: 5. In nucleotides, the CDR3 is TGTGCCTGTGATGTACTGGGGGATACAGCCGATAAACTCATCTTT. Its translation: CACDVLGDTADKLIF.

This clone came up a few times. One base away lies a much larger clone, so this may be a sequencing read error. This CDR3 is also generated by other DNA sequences in the sample. The J gene is TRDJ1, the V gene TRDV2; TRDD3 aligns across 11 bases. V shed 3 bases, J shed 3 bases, and the junction held 8 bases outside the gene matches. The CDR3 loop spans 16 amino acids. Germline V gives CDR1 GEAIGNYY, CDR2 EKD. The CDR3 is CACDRLGDIPPDKLIF. The CDR3 DNA sequence: TGTGCCTGTGACCGACTGGGGGATATCCCTCCCGATAAACTCATCTTT.

The chain carries TRDV2 and TRDJ3, with D maybe TRDD3 (6 bases). Germline-derived CDR1 and CDR2 are GEAIGNYY and EKD. Trimming took off 0 bases at V and 0 bases at J, with 11 bases between the two ends. The CDR3 has 18 amino acids. The CDR3 nucleotides are TGTGCCTGTGACACCTTACTGGGAAGCTCCTGGGACACCCGACAGATGTTTTTC. It encodes CACDTLLGSSWDTRQMFF.

Remarks on this clone: A much larger clonotype is one base distant, so this may be a read error. The same CDR3 can be traced to other DNA sequences in this sample. This chain links TRDV2 with TRDJ3, with D tentatively TRDD3 (6 bases). Germline V CDR1 and CDR2: GEAIGNYY, EKD. This CDR3 is built from 18 residues. The DNA for the CDR3 is TGTGCCTGTGACACGGCTGGGGAGAGCTCCTGGGACACCCGACAAATGTTTTTC. It yields the protein CACDTAGESSWDTRQMFF.

V and J are TRDV2 and TRDJ1; TRDD3 agrees at 9 bases. With V trimmed by 0 bases and J by 0 bases, 16 bases remained unmatched. Germline values: CDR1 GEAIGNYY, CDR2 EKD. CDR3 size: 20 residues. The CDR3 reads CACDTLSTTLGDRDTDKLIF. In DNA, the CDR3 is TGTGCCTGTGACACCCTATCGACCACTTTGGGGGATAGGGACACCGATAAACTCATCTTT.

By frequency in the sample, this clone is large. The V and J genes are TRDV2 and TRDJ3, with D maybe TRDD3 (6 bases). V dropped 1 base and J dropped 0 bases, with 15 bases sitting between them. Germline loops: CDR1 GEAIGNYY, CDR2 EKD. The CDR3 extends over 19 amino acids. The CDR3 here is CACDTGGLRSSWDTRQMFF. The DNA of the CDR3 is TGTGCCTGTGACACGGGGGGACTACGGAGCTCCTGGGACACCCGACAGATGTTTTTC.

To note about this clone: A far larger clone is just one base off, so this is likely a read error. V gene TRDV2 combines with J gene TRDJ1, with 12 positions matching TRDD3. Germline V lookup: CDR1 GEAIGNYY, CDR2 EKD. This CDR3 spans 18 amino acids. In DNA form, the CDR3 reads TGTGCCTGTCACACCGTTCAACTGGGGGATACTGGGACCGATAAACTCATCTTT. Translation gives CACHTVQLGDTGTDKLIF.

Concerning this clone: A much larger clone sits a single nucleotide away, making a read error possible. The chain carries TRDV2 and TRDJ1; tentatively, D is TRDD3 (6 bases). Trimming left V 3 bases short and J 4 bases short, with 17 bases between. The CDR3 length is 15 residues. CDR1 is GEAIGNYY and CDR2 is EKD in the germline V gene. The DNA of the CDR3 is TGTGCCTGTGACCCGGCTGGGGAAGTGAGCGATAAACTCATCTTT. This encodes CACDPAGEVSDKLIF.

In its sample, this clone was seen a few times. The genes are TRDV2 and TRDJ1; 11 nucleotides line up with TRDD3. Germline CDR1 reads GEAIGNYY; CDR2 reads EKD. The junction had 10 bases not matched to a gene; V was cut back by 3 bases and J by 5 bases. The CDR3 extends over 16 amino acids. The CDR3 loop is CACDPLSGGYKDKLIF. DNA for the CDR3: TGTGCCTGTGACCCTTTATCTGGGGGATACAAGGATAAACTCATCTTT.

The chain recombines TRDV2 with TRDJ1, with TRDD3 identical over 9 bases. The CDR3 length is 16 residues. V shed 3 bases and J 6 bases; nucleotides not matched to a gene: 13. CDR1 is GEAIGNYY and CDR2 is EKD in the germline V gene. The CDR3 protein is CACDSVLGDPLHKLIF. As DNA, the CDR3 is TGTGCCTGTGACTCCGTACTGGGGGACCCTCTCCATAAACTCATCTTT.

In the case of this clone: A much larger clone differs by one base, so this may be a read error. The gene calls are TRDV2 and TRDJ1; no clear D gene. The germline V gene encodes CDR1 GEAIGNYY and CDR2 EKD. Deletions cut 4 bases from V and 3 bases from J, with 14 bases between. The CDR3 has 14 residues. DNA of the CDR3: TGTGCCTGTGATGAGCTGTGGACCGCCGATAAACTCATCTTT. It yields the protein CACDELWTADKLIF.

Details on this clone: It differs at one base from a far larger clone, so likely a read error. This chain uses TRDV2 with TRDJ2, with TRDD3 identical over 13 bases. CDR1 and CDR2 (germline): GEAIGNYY, EKD. The CDR3 totals 17 residues. CDR3 bases: TGTGCCCGTGACACCCTCACTGGGGGATACGGGGCAGCACAACTCTTCTTT. This gives the protein CARDTLTGGYGAAQLFF.

Points on this clone: At one boundary the junction diverges from the germline segment, which might be a read error. This sequence joins TRDV2 and TRDJ1, with D maybe TRDD3 (6 bases). This CDR3 region has 15 residues. Germline lookup yields CDR1 GEAIGNYY and CDR2 EKD. The CDR3 DNA follows: TGTGCCTGTGACACCGTCGGGGGGAGGACCGATAACCTCATCTTT. Encoded protein: CACDTVGGRTDNLIF.

Remarks on this clone: A far more abundant clone sits one base away, making this likely a read error. The V gene is TRDV2, the J gene TRDJ1; D unclear. This CDR3 region has 14 residues. Germline V lookup: CDR1 GEAIGNYY, CDR2 EKD. Trimming shortened V by 0 bases and J by 1 base, and 8 bases separated the two germline ends. The CDR3 loop is CACDTIGFTDKLIF. CDR3 nucleotide sequence: TGTGCCTGTGACACCATTGGGTTCACCGATAAACTCATCTTT.

This clone is deemed large. The chain joins TRDV2 to TRDJ1, with TRDD3 matching over 7 bases. CDR3 length: 18 residues. Germline CDR1 and CDR2: GEAIGNYY and EKD. Trimming took 5 bases from V and 0 from J; bases not matched to a gene: 17. CDR3 loop: CACGGLGVLPSHTDKLIF. As DNA, the CDR3 is TGTGCCTGTGGAGGTCTGGGGGTACTACCGAGCCACACCGATAAACTCATCTTT.

This clone is categorized as large. The chain uses TRDV2 and TRDJ1; 8 nucleotides align to TRDD3. Germline V gene sequence: CDR1 GEAIGNYY, CDR2 EKD. The CDR3 runs 16 residues. V dropped 3 bases and J dropped 1; count of bases not matched to a gene: 9. The CDR3 reads CACDVLGIPSTDKLIF. CDR3 nucleotides: TGTGCCTGTGACGTACTGGGGATACCAAGCACCGATAAACTCATCTTT.

As to this clone: This likely stems from a read error, as it lies one base from a far larger clone. V is TRDV2 and J is TRDJ1, with 8 bases that match TRDD3. Trimming took 4 bases from V and 5 from J; bases not matched to a gene: 17. Germline V gene data show CDR1 as GEAIGNYY and CDR2 as EKD. The CDR3 length is 17 residues. Here the CDR3 DNA reads TGTGCCTGTGAGACGGCTGGGGGAGGCGGCGAGCGGGATAAACTCATCTTT. It codes for CACETAGGGGERDKLIF.

By share, this clone counts as large (0.1 to 1%). This sequence joins TRDV2 and TRDJ1, with D perhaps matching TRDD3 (5 bases). The CDR3 is 17 amino acids. Germline CDR1 and CDR2: GEAIGNYY and EKD. Trimming shortened V by 3 bases and J by 0 bases, and 19 bases separated the two germline ends. Here the CDR3 DNA reads TGTGCCTGTGACGGTCTAAGGGGGGCCACGGACACCGATAAACTCATCTTT. Protein product: CACDGLRGATDTDKLIF.

This clone turned up a few times. A much larger clone lies one base from this, so it may be a read error. The chain links TRDV2 to TRDJ3; D might be TRDD3 (6 bases). The CDR3 sequence is 20 residues long. Germline-derived CDR1 and CDR2 are GEAIGNYY and EKD. DNA for the CDR3: TGTGCCTGTGACACAGGAGGGATAACGGGGAGCTCCTGGGACGCCCGACAGATGTTTTTC. It is translated as CACDTGGITGSSWDARQMFF.

The V and J genes are TRDV2 and TRDJ1; 8 positions agree with TRDD3. The CDR3 runs 21 residues. J lost 0 bases, V lost 3 bases, and 23 bases had no gene match. Germline CDR1 GEAIGNYY, CDR2 EKD. Here the CDR3 DNA reads TGTGCCTGTGACCCGTTAAATCAGTTCTGGAGGGATACGCCGTACACCGATAAACTCATCTTT. Protein: CACDPLNQFWRDTPYTDKLIF.

This clone was detected only a few times. Germline and junction disagree at one end, which may indicate a read error. The genes are TRDV2 and TRDJ1; 8 bases align to TRDD3. CDR3 length: 15 amino acids. Germline CDR1 GEAIGNYY, CDR2 EKD. The CDR3 spells CACDLLGAPTDNLIF. In nucleotides, the CDR3 is TGTGCCTGTGACCTACTGGGGGCCCCCACCGATAACCTCATCTTT.

V usage is TRDV1 and J usage is TRDJ1; 13 bases map to TRDD3. With V trimmed by 4 bases and J by 1 base, 18 bases remained unmatched. Germline V lookup: CDR1 TSWWSYY, CDR2 QGS. The CDR3 spans 21 residues. CDR3 DNA sequence: TGTGCTCTTGGGGTAATGGGTAAACTGGGGGATACGCGAGTAGGCACCGATAAACTCATCTTT. This sequence encodes CALGVMGKLGDTRVGTDKLIF.

The chain is built from TRDV2 and TRDJ3; tentative D call: TRDD3 (5 bases). The CDR3 has 20 residues. CDR1 GEAIGNYY and CDR2 EKD come from the germline V gene. V shed 1 base and J shed 1 base, with 19 bases lying between them. Written as DNA, the CDR3 is TGTGCCTGTGACACGCTTCGGGGACATCGTTCTTCCTGGGACACCCGACAGATGTTTTTC. It yields the protein CACDTLRGHRSSWDTRQMFF.

This clone showed up just a few times. This chain joins TRDV2 and TRDJ2; 7 nucleotides agree with TRDD3. Germline lookup yields CDR1 GEAIGNYY and CDR2 EKD. V was clipped by 0 bases and J by 5 bases; unmatched bases: 8. The CDR3 is 16 amino acids. The CDR3 loop is CACDTLLGDITAQLFF. As DNA, the CDR3 is TGTGCCTGTGACACCCTTTTGGGGGACATCACAGCACAACTCTTCTTT.

By share, this clone ranks as large. Other nucleotide sequences from this sample produce the same CDR3. This chain uses TRDV2 with TRDJ1, with TRDD3 matching over 10 bases. The CDR3 has 18 residues. V trimming: 3 bases; J trimming: 1 base; junction bases outside the gene matches: 13. From germline, CDR1 is GEAIGNYY and CDR2 EKD. CDR3 DNA: TGTGCCTGTGACCGCATTCCTACGGGGGATACGCTCACCGATAAACTCATCTTT. This gives the protein CACDRIPTGDTLTDKLIF.

There are a few counts of this clone. Other nucleotide sequences in the sample specify the same CDR3. CDR3 residues: CACDTPWGGPSYTDKLIF. CDR3 DNA: TGTGCCTGTGACACCCCCTGGGGGGGACCCTCTTACACCGATAAACTCATCTTT. This chain joins TRDV2 and TRDJ1, with 7 bases lining up with TRDD3. Germline V gives CDR1 GEAIGNYY, CDR2 EKD. The V and J ends lost 0 bases and 0 bases, in that order; junction bases with no gene match: 12. This CDR3 contains 18 residues.